This T cell receptor beta chain appears in the sequencing data of a study of a mutant IDH1 vaccine in newly diagnosed glioma. Study-wide context: Administration of eight vaccinations to patients took place in weeks 1, 3, 5, 7, 11, 15, 19, 23. Treated individuals were around 60% male and around 40% female, averaging 40.4 years of age. Once 4-6 weeks had passed after radiotherapy alone, vaccination started, or it started with temozolomide cycles. Study-level results: Altogether, around 93% of patients exhibited vaccine-induced immune responses.

The time point: week 5, during vaccination. In the vaccine, a single dose held 300 ug of the mutant IDH1 20-mer peptide, along with topical imiquimod. Remarks on this clone: Its specificity is unknown.

The CDR3 spans 15 residues. V dropped 4 bases and J dropped 15; count of bases not matched to a gene: 11. The germline V gene encodes CDR1 MNHNY and CDR2 SVGAGI (reference sequence). The repertoire was sequenced with immunoSEQ multiplex PCR; TCRdb's copy has only in-frame clones and lacks some. Among under 45,000 clones listed, roughly 79% were seen once. This receptor was taken from a man in his fifties or sixties with glioma. The V and J genes are TRBV6-6 and TRBJ2-1; TRBD2 agrees at 14 bases. Sequencing was performed on PBMCs, taken from a glioma patient whose treatment included an IDH1 peptide vaccine. In nucleotides, the CDR3 is TGTGCCAGCAGTTCTCTGACTAGCGGGGGGGCGCCTCCGTTCTTC. Residues: CASSSLTSGGAPPFF.